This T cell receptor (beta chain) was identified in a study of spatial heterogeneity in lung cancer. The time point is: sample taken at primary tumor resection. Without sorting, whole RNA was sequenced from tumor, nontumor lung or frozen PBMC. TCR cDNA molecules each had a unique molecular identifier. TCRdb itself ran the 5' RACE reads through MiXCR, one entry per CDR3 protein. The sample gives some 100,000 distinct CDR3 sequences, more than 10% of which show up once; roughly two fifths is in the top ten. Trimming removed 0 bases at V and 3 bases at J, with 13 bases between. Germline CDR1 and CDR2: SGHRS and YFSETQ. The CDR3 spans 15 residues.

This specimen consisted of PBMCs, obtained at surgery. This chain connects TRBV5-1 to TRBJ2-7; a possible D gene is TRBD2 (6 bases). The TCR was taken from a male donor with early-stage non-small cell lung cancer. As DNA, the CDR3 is TGCGCCAGCAGCTTGGCCGAGCGGCGGGGCTACGAGCAGTACTTC. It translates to CASSLAERRGYEQYF.